This record looks at one T cell receptor beta chain sequence and its context. What it binds is unknown. Germline V gives CDR1 MGHDK, CDR2 SYGVNS. The ends lost 6 bases at V and 0 bases at J; junction bases unmatched: 14. The CDR3 is made up of 18 amino acids. The data were taken from a study of a mutant IDH1 vaccine in newly diagnosed glioma. About the research overall: Onset of vaccination occurred 4-6 weeks following radiotherapy alone, or with temozolomide cycles. Treated patients, approximately 62% male and roughly 40% female, averaged roughly 40 years of age. The therapy given earlier, which was standard therapy, consisted of radiotherapy, temozolomide, or both, and most of the patients received both.

Time point denoted: week 35, safety follow-up. One vaccine dose held 300 ug of mutant IDH1 20-mer peptide and came with topical imiquimod. Each tumor in the donors was a new WHO grade 3 or 4 astrocytoma, IDH1-mutant and ATRX-lost. Sequencing was performed with immunoSEQ multiplex PCR; in TCRdb, only in-frame clones are kept and a portion is missing. In the table there are some 31,000 clones, over 70% of which are singletons. The source was PBMCs, collected from a glioma patient whose treatment included an IDH1 peptide vaccine. The chain has TRBV25-1 and TRBJ1-3; 7 bases fit TRBD1. The receptor was derived from a woman aged 25 to 39 with glioma. Some clones in this sample may be carry-over from other donors' samples. The CDR3 loop is CASSPTKGAGISGNTIYF. CDR3 bases: TGTGCCAGCAGCCCGACCAAGGGGGCAGGGATCTCTGGAAACACCATATATTTT.